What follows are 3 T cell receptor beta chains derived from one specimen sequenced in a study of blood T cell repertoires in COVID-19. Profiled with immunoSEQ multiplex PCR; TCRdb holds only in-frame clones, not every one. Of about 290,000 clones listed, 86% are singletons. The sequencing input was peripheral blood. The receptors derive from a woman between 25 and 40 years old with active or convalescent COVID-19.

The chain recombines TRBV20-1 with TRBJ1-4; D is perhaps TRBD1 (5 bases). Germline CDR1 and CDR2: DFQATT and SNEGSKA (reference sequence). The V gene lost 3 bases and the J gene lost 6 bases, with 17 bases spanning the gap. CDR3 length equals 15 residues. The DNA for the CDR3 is TGCAGTGCTAGTGGGGGAGGGGATGTAGATGAAAAACTGTTTTTT. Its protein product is CSASGGGDVDEKLFF.

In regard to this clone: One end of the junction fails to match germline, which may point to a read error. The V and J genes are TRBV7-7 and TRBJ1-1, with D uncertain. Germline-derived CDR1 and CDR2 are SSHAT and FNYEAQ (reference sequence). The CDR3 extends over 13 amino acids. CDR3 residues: CASSSNLNTEAFF. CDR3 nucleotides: TGTGCTAGCAGCTCAAACCTAAACACTGAAGCTTTCTTT.

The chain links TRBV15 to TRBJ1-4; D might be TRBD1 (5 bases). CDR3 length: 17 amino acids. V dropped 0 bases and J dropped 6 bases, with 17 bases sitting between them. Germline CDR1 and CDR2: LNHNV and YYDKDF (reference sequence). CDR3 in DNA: TGTGCCACCAGCAGAGATGGGGCAGTTTATGCCTATGAAAAACTGTTTTTT. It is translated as CATSRDGAVYAYEKLFF.